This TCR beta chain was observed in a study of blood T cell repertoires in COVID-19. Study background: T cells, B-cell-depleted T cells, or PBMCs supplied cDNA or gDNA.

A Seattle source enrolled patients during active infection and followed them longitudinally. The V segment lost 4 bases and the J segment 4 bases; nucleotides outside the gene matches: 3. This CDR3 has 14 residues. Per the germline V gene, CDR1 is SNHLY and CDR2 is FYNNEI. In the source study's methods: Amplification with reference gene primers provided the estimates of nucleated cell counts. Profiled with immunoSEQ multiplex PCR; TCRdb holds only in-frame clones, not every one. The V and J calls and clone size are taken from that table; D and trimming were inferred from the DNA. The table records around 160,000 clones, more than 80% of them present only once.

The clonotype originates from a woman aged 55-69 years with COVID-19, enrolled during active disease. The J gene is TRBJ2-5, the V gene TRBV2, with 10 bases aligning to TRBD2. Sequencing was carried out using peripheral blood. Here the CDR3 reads CASSAAGGRETQYF. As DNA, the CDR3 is TGTGCCAGCAGTGCAGCGGGGGGGAGAGAGACCCAGTACTTC.